These T cell receptor beta chains were read from a single sample in a study of HIV-infected patients and healthy controls. Each CDR3 protein gets one entry after TCRdb re-called the 5' RACE reads with MiXCR. The sample yields approximately 9,000 distinct CDR3 sequences, approximately 9.1% seen once. The sequences come from blood, collected during antiretroviral therapy. The receptor set was obtained from an adult with HIV infection. Each CDR3 is given with its conserved first and last residue. Each record gives: V gene, D gene, J gene, clone size, CDR3 DNA, CDR3 protein. D genes are given only for firm matches. Only some rows state a clone size, as once, few, many or a class for expanded clones.

V gene: TRBV11-2; D gene: .; J gene: TRBJ2-6; clone size: .; CDR3 DNA: TGTGCCAGCAGCTTAGTCCCCGAGTCCGCCTCTGGGGCCAACGTCCTGACTTTC; CDR3 protein: CASSLVPESASGANVLTF
V gene: TRBV29-1; D gene: .; J gene: TRBJ2-7; clone size: medium-sized; CDR3 DNA: TGCAGCGGTAAGGGCGTTGAAGGGGAAAGCTACGAGCAGTACTTC; CDR3 protein: CSGKGVEGESYEQYF
V gene: TRBV20-1; D gene: .; J gene: TRBJ1-4; clone size: few; CDR3 DNA: TGCAGTGCAGAGACCGATGGTAATGAAAAACTGTTTTTT; CDR3 protein: CSAETDGNEKLFF
V gene: TRBV28; D gene: TRBD2; J gene: TRBJ2-1; clone size: medium-sized; CDR3 DNA: TGTGCCAGCAGTTTGGAAGCCCTTAGCGGGGGGGCTGCGGATGAGCAGTTCTTC; CDR3 protein: CASSLEALSGGAADEQFF
V gene: TRBV11-1; D gene: TRBD1; J gene: TRBJ1-1; clone size: few; CDR3 DNA: TGTGCCAGCAGCCCTCAGGGGGCCGACACTGAAGCTTTCTTT; CDR3 protein: CASSPQGADTEAFF
V gene: TRBV12-3/TRBV12-4; D gene: TRBD1; J gene: TRBJ2-6; clone size: many; CDR3 DNA: TGTGCCAGCAGTTTACGGGACAGGGTCCTTTCTGGGGCCAACGTCCTGACTTTC; CDR3 protein: CASSLRDRVLSGANVLTF
V gene: TRBV3-1; D gene: .; J gene: TRBJ1-4; clone size: .; CDR3 DNA: TGTGCCAGCAGCCTTACGTCAGAAGAAAAACTGTTTTTT; CDR3 protein: CASSLTSEEKLFF
V gene: TRBV20-1; D gene: .; J gene: TRBJ2-2; clone size: many; CDR3 DNA: TGCAGTGCTAGAGGGGCGGAGACGAACACCGGGGAGCTGTTTTTT; CDR3 protein: CSARGAETNTGELFF
V gene: TRBV12-3/TRBV12-4; D gene: TRBD2; J gene: TRBJ2-1; clone size: large; CDR3 DNA: TGTGCCGGGGCTAGCGGGAGTTTAGATGAGCAGTTCTTC; CDR3 protein: CAGASGSLDEQFF
V gene: TRBV27; D gene: TRBD1; J gene: TRBJ1-5; clone size: medium-sized; CDR3 DNA: TGTGCCAGCAGATCCGGGACAGGGGGAAGTGGAAGCAATCAGCCCCAGCATTTT; CDR3 protein: CASRSGTGGSGSNQPQHF
V gene: TRBV14; D gene: .; J gene: TRBJ2-1; clone size: many; CDR3 DNA: TGTGCCAGCAGCCAAGTATCAGGGAAGGCGGCTGAGCAGTTCTTC; CDR3 protein: CASSQVSGKAAEQFF
V gene: TRBV7-9; D gene: .; J gene: TRBJ2-7; clone size: medium-sized; CDR3 DNA: TGTGCCAGCAGCCTACCTGAGGGTTCAGGAAGGAACGAGCAGTACTTC; CDR3 protein: CASSLPEGSGRNEQYF
V gene: TRBV7-9; D gene: .; J gene: TRBJ1-1; clone size: once; CDR3 DNA: TGTGCCAGCAGCCCGGGACTAGGCATGAACACTGAAGCTTTCTTT; CDR3 protein: CASSPGLGMNTEAFF
V gene: TRBV19; D gene: TRBD1; J gene: TRBJ1-5; clone size: .; CDR3 DNA: TGTGCCAGTAGTATCCCCGGGACAGGGGAGCGTCAGCCCCAGCATTTT; CDR3 protein: CASSIPGTGERQPQHF
V gene: TRBV7-8; D gene: .; J gene: TRBJ1-1; clone size: .; CDR3 DNA: TGTGCCAGCAGCGAAGACGGAGTGAACACTGAAGCTTTCTTT; CDR3 protein: CASSEDGVNTEAFF
V gene: TRBV29-1; D gene: .; J gene: TRBJ1-1; clone size: medium-sized; CDR3 DNA: TGCAGCGTTGACTCGCAGGGGTATACTGAAGCTTTCTTT; CDR3 protein: CSVDSQGYTEAFF
V gene: TRBV3-1; D gene: TRBD1; J gene: TRBJ1-1; clone size: .; CDR3 DNA: TGTGCCAGCAGCCAGACAGGGGGCCGGAGCGAAGCTTTCTTT; CDR3 protein: CASSQTGGRSEAFF
V gene: TRBV11-2; D gene: .; J gene: TRBJ1-2; clone size: .; CDR3 DNA: TGTGCCAGCAGCTTAGATGGGACGCAAGACTCTGGCTACACCTTC; CDR3 protein: CASSLDGTQDSGYTF
V gene: TRBV5-1; D gene: .; J gene: TRBJ2-5; clone size: medium-sized; CDR3 DNA: TGCGCCAGCAGCTTGGACAGGGCCGAGACCCAGTACTTC; CDR3 protein: CASSLDRAETQYF
V gene: TRBV20-1; D gene: .; J gene: TRBJ1-2; clone size: medium-sized; CDR3 DNA: TGCAGTGAGGGAGCAGGAGGAAACTATGGCTACACCTTC; CDR3 protein: CSEGAGGNYGYTF
V gene: TRBV30; D gene: .; J gene: TRBJ1-3; clone size: .; CDR3 DNA: TGTGCCTGGAGTGACGCAGGGCTTGGAAACACCATATATTTT; CDR3 protein: CAWSDAGLGNTIYF
V gene: TRBV7-2; D gene: .; J gene: TRBJ2-1; clone size: .; CDR3 DNA: TGTGCCAGCAGCTTACGGCCGTACAATGAGCAGTTCTTC; CDR3 protein: CASSLRPYNEQFF
V gene: TRBV20-1; D gene: .; J gene: TRBJ2-1; clone size: medium-sized; CDR3 DNA: TGCAGTGCTAGAACGGGGGCACACAATGAGCAGTTCTTC; CDR3 protein: CSARTGAHNEQFF
V gene: TRBV7-2; D gene: TRBD2; J gene: TRBJ2-3; clone size: many; CDR3 DNA: TGTGCCAGCAGCTTACGCGGTAGCGGGAGATGGGGGGATACGCAGTATTTT; CDR3 protein: CASSLRGSGRWGDTQYF
V gene: TRBV29-1; D gene: .; J gene: TRBJ2-5; clone size: few; CDR3 DNA: TGCAGCGTCCCTATAGCGAAAGAGACCCAGTACTTC; CDR3 protein: CSVPIAKETQYF
V gene: TRBV28; D gene: .; J gene: TRBJ2-7; clone size: many; CDR3 DNA: TGTGCCAGCAGGACTCTATGGAAGACTAATTACTACGAGCAGTACTTC; CDR3 protein: CASRTLWKTNYYEQYF
V gene: TRBV5-4; D gene: .; J gene: TRBJ2-7; clone size: once; CDR3 DNA: TGTGCCAGCAGCTTGAGGGAAGGGCAGTACTTC; CDR3 protein: CASSLREGQYF
V gene: TRBV12-3/TRBV12-4; D gene: TRBD2; J gene: TRBJ2-1; clone size: many; CDR3 DNA: TGTGCCAGCAGTCGTAGCGGGGGGGCCTACAATGAGCAGTTCTTC; CDR3 protein: CASSRSGGAYNEQFF
V gene: TRBV9; D gene: TRBD1; J gene: TRBJ2-7; clone size: medium-sized; CDR3 DNA: TGTGCCAGCAGCGTAGAAGATCTTGGTCAGGGGGCCTCTTACGAGCAGTACTTC; CDR3 protein: CASSVEDLGQGASYEQYF
V gene: TRBV5-1; D gene: TRBD2; J gene: TRBJ2-1; clone size: .; CDR3 DNA: TGCGCCAGCAGCTTGGTTAGCGGGGCGGTCAATGAGCAGTTCTTC; CDR3 protein: CASSLVSGAVNEQFF
V gene: TRBV15; D gene: .; J gene: TRBJ1-1; clone size: many; CDR3 DNA: TGTGCCACCAGCTCAAGGACTTCGAACACTGAAGCTTTCTTT; CDR3 protein: CATSSRTSNTEAFF
V gene: TRBV10-1; D gene: .; J gene: TRBJ2-7; clone size: few; CDR3 DNA: TGCGCCAGCAGTGACCTAGCGAACGAGCAGTACTTC; CDR3 protein: CASSDLANEQYF
V gene: TRBV5-1; D gene: .; J gene: TRBJ2-1; clone size: many; CDR3 DNA: TGCGCCAGCAGCTCCCCGCCCGGGGACTACAATGAGCAGTTCTTC; CDR3 protein: CASSSPPGDYNEQFF
V gene: TRBV10-3; D gene: .; J gene: TRBJ2-5; clone size: many; CDR3 DNA: TGTGCCATCAGTGATAGGCAAGAGACCCAGTACTTC; CDR3 protein: CAISDRQETQYF
V gene: TRBV11-2; D gene: TRBD1; J gene: TRBJ2-7; clone size: medium-sized; CDR3 DNA: TGTGCCAGCAGCTTAGAAGGGACAGGGGGGCACGAGCAGTACTTC; CDR3 protein: CASSLEGTGGHEQYF
V gene: TRBV4-3; D gene: .; J gene: TRBJ2-3; clone size: medium-sized; CDR3 DNA: TGCGCCAGCAGCCAAGATGGGATAGCAGCTGATACGCAGTATTTT; CDR3 protein: CASSQDGIAADTQYF
V gene: TRBV28; D gene: .; J gene: TRBJ2-7; clone size: many; CDR3 DNA: TGTGCCAGCAGTTTTCGTGGGGGAATAGCGATTCAGTCCTACGAGCAGTACTTC; CDR3 protein: CASSFRGGIAIQSYEQYF
V gene: TRBV5-1; D gene: .; J gene: TRBJ1-1; clone size: .; CDR3 DNA: TGCGCCAGCAGCAGAAAGCGGAGGGACACTGAAGCTTTCTTT; CDR3 protein: CASSRKRRDTEAFF
V gene: TRBV18; D gene: TRBD1; J gene: TRBJ2-7; clone size: medium-sized; CDR3 DNA: TGTGCCAGCTCACCACCGGAGCAGGACAGGGTTTTC; CDR3 protein: CASSPPEQDRVF
V gene: TRBV20-1; D gene: TRBD1; J gene: TRBJ2-5; clone size: .; CDR3 DNA: TGCAGTGCAGAGGACAGGAGCCAAGAGACCCAGTACTTC; CDR3 protein: CSAEDRSQETQYF
V gene: TRBV9; D gene: TRBD2; J gene: TRBJ2-3; clone size: .; CDR3 DNA: TGTGCCAGCAGCGTCTTTGCCGGGACTAGTAATGCAGATACGCAGTATTTT; CDR3 protein: CASSVFAGTSNADTQYF
V gene: TRBV3-1; D gene: TRBD1; J gene: TRBJ2-7; clone size: many; CDR3 DNA: TGTGCCAGCAGCCAGTTTCCCGGGACAGCCTACGAGCAGTACTTC; CDR3 protein: CASSQFPGTAYEQYF
V gene: TRBV28; D gene: TRBD1; J gene: TRBJ1-1; clone size: few; CDR3 DNA: TGTGCCAGCAGTTTACTGATGGGGACAGGGGACACTGAAGCTTTCTTT; CDR3 protein: CASSLLMGTGDTEAFF